Included here is one T cell receptor beta chain sequence, with context. The antigen remains unidentified. The CDR3 loop spans 14 amino acids. Germline V gene data show CDR1 as LNHDA and CDR2 as SQIVND (reference sequence). V gave up 7 bases and J gave up 0 bases, with 10 bases separating them. The data belong to a study of cytotoxic CD8 clonotypes in ibrutinib-treated CLL. General observations from the study: Before falling back toward baseline at progression, clonality had risen at the time of ibrutinib response. Public clonotypes, found uncommonly, either contracted or stayed stable on treatment.

Assay used: immunoSEQ multiplex PCR; TCRdb lists only in-frame clones, some missing. The repertoire holds some 29,000 clones, with roughly 60% as singletons. This sequence was found in a human donor with chronic lymphocytic leukemia. The V call is TRBV19, the J call TRBJ1-5; D not resolved. Source: PBMCs, taken before ibrutinib treatment. This chain's CDR3 is CASKTGYSNQPQHF. CDR3 coding DNA: TGTGCCAGTAAGACGGGATATAGCAATCAGCCCCAGCATTTT.